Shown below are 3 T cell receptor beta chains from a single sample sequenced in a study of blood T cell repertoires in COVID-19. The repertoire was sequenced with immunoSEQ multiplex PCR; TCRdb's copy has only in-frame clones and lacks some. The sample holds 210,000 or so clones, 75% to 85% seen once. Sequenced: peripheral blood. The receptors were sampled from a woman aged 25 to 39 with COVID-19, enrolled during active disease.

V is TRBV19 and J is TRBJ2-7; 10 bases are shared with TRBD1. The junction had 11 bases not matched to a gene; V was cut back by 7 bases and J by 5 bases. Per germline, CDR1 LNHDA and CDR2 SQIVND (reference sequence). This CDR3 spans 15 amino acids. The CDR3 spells CASTVQAGTGDEQYF. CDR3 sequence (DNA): TGTGCCAGTACCGTCCAAGCCGGGACAGGGGACGAGCAGTACTTC.

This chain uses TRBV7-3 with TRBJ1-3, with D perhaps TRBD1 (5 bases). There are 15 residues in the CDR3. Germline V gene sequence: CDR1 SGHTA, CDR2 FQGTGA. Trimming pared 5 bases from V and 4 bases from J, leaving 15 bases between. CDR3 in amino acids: CASSPTGALGNTIYF. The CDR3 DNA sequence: TGTGCCAGCAGCCCAACTGGGGCTCTGGGAAACACCATATATTTT.

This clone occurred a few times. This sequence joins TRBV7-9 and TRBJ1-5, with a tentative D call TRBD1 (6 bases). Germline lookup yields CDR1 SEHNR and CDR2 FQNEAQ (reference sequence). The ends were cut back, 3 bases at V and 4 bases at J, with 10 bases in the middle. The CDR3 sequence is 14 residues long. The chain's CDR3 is CASSLDSRNQPQHF. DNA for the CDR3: TGTGCCAGCAGCTTGGACAGTCGAAATCAGCCCCAGCATTTT. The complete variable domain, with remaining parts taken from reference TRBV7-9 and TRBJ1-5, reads DTGVSQNPRHKITKRGQNVTFRCDPISEHNRLYWYRQTLGQGPEFLTYFQNEAQLEKSRLLSDRFSAERPKGSFSTLEIQRTEQGDSAMYLCASSLDSRNQPQHFGDGTRLSIL.